The table lists the clone carrying this TCR beta chain with a few counts. Its antigen is not identified. Attachment of unique molecular identifiers to individual cDNA molecules was performed. TCRdb independently ran MiXCR on the 5' RACE reads; one entry per CDR3 protein. The sample records just under 65,000 distinct CDR3 sequences, 13% being singletons. This sample was taken from a study of early T cells in non-severe SARS-CoV-2 infection. The overall study: Sequenced bulk RNA came from whole blood that was unsorted, and chains were unpaired.

V was trimmed by 6 bases and J by 4 bases, leaving 12 bases between them. This CDR3 spans 13 amino acids. Germline-derived CDR1 and CDR2 are KGHSH and LQKENI. Findings and limits, study-wide: Matches to VDJdb favored anti-spike CD8 responses and missed private and CD4 specificities.

This chain connects TRBV18 to TRBJ1-2, with D unresolved. This receptor was taken from an adult who was a healthcare worker with PCR-confirmed SARS-CoV-2 infection or an uninfected control (not recorded which). The material sequenced was whole blood. CDR3 in DNA: TGTGCCAGCTCCCCCGGCCCTGGCTATGGCTACACCTTC. Translated, it gives CASSPGPGYGYTF.